This T cell receptor (beta chain) was sequenced during a study of vaccination effects on CD4 cells after COVID-19 (dated by TCRdb to 2021 to 2024). For context, the study as a whole: Participants received two doses of either the BNT162b2 or the mRNA-1273 mRNA SARS-CoV-2 vaccine. The Oncomine TCR Beta short-read assay on an Illumina iSeq 100 was used to sequence cultures from other donors in the study. Altogether, roughly 10 COVID-19 convalescent patients and a few SARS-CoV-2-naive healthy vaccine recipients made up the full study. SARS-CoV-2 spike-specific CD4+ TCR repertoires were compared before and after mRNA vaccination in COVID-19 convalescent patients and in infection-naive vaccine recipients. Overall study results and their limits: The study was limited by a small number of convalescent patients, and early post-infection timepoints were lacking. In healthy vaccine recipients, vaccine-induced clones were almost all SARS-CoV-2 mono-reactive, with only 1 of 255 cross-reactive with common cold coronaviruses. Marked clonal contraction was observed in both infection-induced and vaccine-induced clones at late post-vaccination timepoints, consistent with waning T cell responses.

Receptor libraries were prepared by the immunoSEQ multiplex PCR assay. DNA from the cultured and isolated CD4+ T cells underwent TCR beta CDR3 sequencing. The authors' analysis ran thus. Non-productive TCR sequences were removed, reads were trimmed to the CDR3 region, and CDR3s of at least 7 amino acids were retained. The MANAFEST web app was used to pick out antigen-specific clonotypes by comparing their expansion in peptide wells with that in reference cultures. For clones to be considered positive, expansion at FDR<0.05 versus reference and all other wells, an odds ratio above 5, and a frequency above 0.1% in two replicate wells were required. Clonotypes significantly expanded in SARS-CoV-2 spike wells and in at least one common cold coronavirus spike condition were defined as cross-reactive. CDR3 similarity was assessed by Levenshtein distance with the stringdist R package, and unrooted trees were built with ape in R 3.6.1. The table was pulled from immuneACCESS by TCRdb, which kept in-frame rearrangements only. Such tables lose some clones; where checked, under half of the loss comes from unresolved V genes, and the rest has no known cause. The V and J calls and clone size are taken from that table; D and trimming were inferred from the DNA. This sample lists 62,000 or so clones; about 80% were detected once. In total, the top ten clones hold 9% to 15% of the sample.

The germline V gene (reference sequence) provides CDR1 GTSNPN and CDR2 SVGIG. Measured from the cysteine to the phenylalanine, the CDR3 is 15 residues long. The CDR3 DNA has 45 bases and is translated from base 1. V lost 1 base and J lost 7 bases, and the count of bases not matched to a germline gene is 8. Points on this clone: The specificity of this receptor is unknown. One base away there is no much larger clone; base qualities are not given.

The ViraFEST assay stimulated PBMC with viral peptide pools and then used TCR sequencing to identify antigen-specific CD4+ T cell clonotypes by expansion. After more than nine days of culture, CD4+ T cells were isolated with the EasySep CD4+ T cell isolation kit. Negative nucleocapsid antibody results before and after vaccination confirmed that the healthy vaccine recipients had no prior SARS-CoV-2 infection. Some 2 million PBMC per well were cultured with approximately 10 ug/ml peptides in IMDM containing 5% human AB serum, approximately 10 IU/ml IL-2 and gentamicin. On days 3 and 7, half of the culture medium was replaced with fresh IL-2-containing medium. Unless noted otherwise, every peptide stimulation condition was grown in triplicate wells. PBMC were separated from whole blood using Ficoll-Paque Plus gradient centrifugation and were then either cryopreserved at -140C or used fresh. The overlapping peptide pools covered the spike proteins of SARS-CoV-2 as well as those of the common cold coronaviruses HCoV-NL63, HCoV-OC43 and HCoV-229E. Genomic DNA was extracted from cultured CD4+ T cells with the QIAamp micro DNA kit.

In this chain, TRBV30 is recombined with TRBJ1-1, with TRBD1 matching 11 junction bases. The sample was CD4+ T cells from PBMCs cultured with SARS-CoV-2 spike peptides, taken before COVID-19 vaccination. Read against the paper, the sample's cell subset or site label means: SARS-CoV-2 spike overlapping peptide pool stimulation. This receptor was identified in a human donor who received a COVID-19 vaccine. The DNA is as follows: TGTGCCTGGAGTGCCGGACAGGGGGCTTTAAGTGAAGCTTTCTTT. Protein translation: CAWSAGQGALSEAFF.